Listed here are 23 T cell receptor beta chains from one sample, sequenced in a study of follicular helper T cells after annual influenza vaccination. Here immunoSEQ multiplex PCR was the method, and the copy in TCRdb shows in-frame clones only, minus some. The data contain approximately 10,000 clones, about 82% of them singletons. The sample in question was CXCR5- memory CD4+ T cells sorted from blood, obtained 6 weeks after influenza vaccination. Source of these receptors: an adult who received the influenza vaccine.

For the CDR3, the DNA is TGTGCCAGCAGTGTCAACAGGGATTTTTCAGGAAACACCATATATTTT. This translates into CASSVNRDFSGNTIYF. The gene calls are TRBV2 and TRBJ1-3; TRBD1 is a possible D gene (6 bases). Germline CDR1 is SNHLY and CDR2 is FYNNEI. The CDR3 extends over 16 amino acids. Trimming took 4 bases from V and 4 from J, leaving 17 bases between them.

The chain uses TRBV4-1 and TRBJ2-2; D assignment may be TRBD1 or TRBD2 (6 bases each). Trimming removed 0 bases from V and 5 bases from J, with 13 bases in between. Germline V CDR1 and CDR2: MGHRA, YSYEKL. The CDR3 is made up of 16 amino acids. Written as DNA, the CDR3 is TGCGCCAGCAGCCAAGATTGGGGGGCGGGGACCGGGGAGCTGTTTTTT. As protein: CASSQDWGAGTGELFF.

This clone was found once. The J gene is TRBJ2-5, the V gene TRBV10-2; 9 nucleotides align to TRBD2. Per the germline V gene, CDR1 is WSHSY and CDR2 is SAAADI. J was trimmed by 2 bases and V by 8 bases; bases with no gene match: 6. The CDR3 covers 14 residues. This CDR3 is CASGGGGAQETQYF. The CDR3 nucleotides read TGCGCCAGCGGTGGCGGGGGGGCTCAAGAGACCCAGTACTTC.

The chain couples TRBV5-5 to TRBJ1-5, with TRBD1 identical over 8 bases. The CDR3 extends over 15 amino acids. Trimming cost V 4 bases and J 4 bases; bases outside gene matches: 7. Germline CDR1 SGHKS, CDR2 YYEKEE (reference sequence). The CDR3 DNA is TGTGCCAGCAGCCCCGCGACAGGGGAGAATCAGCCCCAGCATTTT. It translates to CASSPATGENQPQHF.

CDR3 in amino acids: CSAFGGTSATSSYNEQFF. The CDR3 DNA follows: TGCAGCGCCTTCGGCGGGACTAGCGCCACGAGCTCCTACAATGAGCAGTTCTTC. V usage is TRBV29-1 and J usage is TRBJ2-1, with TRBD2 matching over 10 bases. V lost 7 bases, J lost 0 bases, and 15 bases stayed unmatched. The CDR3 sequence is 18 residues long. Germline CDR1 and CDR2: SQVTM and ANQGSEA.

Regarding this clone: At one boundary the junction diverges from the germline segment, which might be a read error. DNA of the CDR3: TGCGCCAGCAGCAAGGGGGGACTAGCGGGAGGCCTATCCTACGTGGGCGACTTC. Protein sequence: CASSKGGLAGGLSYVGDF. V is TRBV5-1 and J is TRBJ2-7, with TRBD2 matching over 15 bases. Per the germline V gene, CDR1 is SGHRS and CDR2 is YFSETQ. The length of the CDR3 is 18 residues.

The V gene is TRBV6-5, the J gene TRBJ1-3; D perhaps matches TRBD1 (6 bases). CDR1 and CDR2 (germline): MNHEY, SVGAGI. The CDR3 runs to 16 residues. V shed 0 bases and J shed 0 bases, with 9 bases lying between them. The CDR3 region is CASSYSGANSGNTIYF. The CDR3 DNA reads TGTGCCAGCAGTTACTCGGGGGCGAACTCTGGAAACACCATATATTTT.

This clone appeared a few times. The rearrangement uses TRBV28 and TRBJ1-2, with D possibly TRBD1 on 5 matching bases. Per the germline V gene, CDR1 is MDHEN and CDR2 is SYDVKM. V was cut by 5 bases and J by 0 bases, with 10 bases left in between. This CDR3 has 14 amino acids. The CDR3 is CASSRGGANYGYTF. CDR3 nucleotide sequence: TGTGCCAGCAGTCGCGGGGGGGCTAACTATGGCTACACCTTC.

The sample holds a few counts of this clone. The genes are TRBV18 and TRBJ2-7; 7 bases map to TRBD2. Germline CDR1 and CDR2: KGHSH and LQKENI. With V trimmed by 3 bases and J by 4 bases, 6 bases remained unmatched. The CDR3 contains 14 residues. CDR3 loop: CASSPRGGDYEQYF. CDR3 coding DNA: TGTGCCAGCTCACCCCGTGGGGGGGATTACGAGCAGTACTTC.

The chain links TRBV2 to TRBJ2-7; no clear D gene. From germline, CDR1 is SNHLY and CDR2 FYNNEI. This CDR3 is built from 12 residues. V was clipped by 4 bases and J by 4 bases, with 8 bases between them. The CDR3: CASSAQSYEQYF. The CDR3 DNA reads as TGTGCCAGCAGTGCTCAGAGTTACGAGCAGTACTTC.

The CDR3: CASSLGPDNTGELFF. In DNA form, the CDR3 reads TGTGCCAGCAGCTTAGGCCCTGACAACACCGGGGAGCTGTTTTTT. The chain recombines TRBV7-3 with TRBJ2-2; no firm D call. Germline-derived CDR1 and CDR2 are SGHTA and FQGTGA. Trimming stripped 2 bases from V and 2 bases from J, with 9 bases between. The length of the CDR3 is 15 residues. The variable domain in full, completed from reference TRBV7-3 and TRBJ2-2, reads GAGVSQTPSNKVTEKGKYVELRCDPISGHTALYWYRQSLGQGPEFLIYFQGTGAADDSGLPNDRFFAVRPEGSVSTLKIQRTERGDSAVYLCASSLGPDNTGELFFGEGSRLTVL.

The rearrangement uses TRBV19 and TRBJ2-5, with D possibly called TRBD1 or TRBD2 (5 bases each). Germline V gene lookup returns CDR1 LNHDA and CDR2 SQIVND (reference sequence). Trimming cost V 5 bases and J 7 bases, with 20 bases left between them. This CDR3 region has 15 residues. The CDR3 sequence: CASSLGVQGYGTQYF. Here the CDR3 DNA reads TGTGCCAGTAGTCTCGGGGTCCAGGGCTATGGGACCCAGTACTTC. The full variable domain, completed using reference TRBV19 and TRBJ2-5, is DGGITQSPKYLFRKEGQNVTLSCEQNLNHDAMYWYRQDPGQGLRLIYYSQIVNDFQKGDIAEGYSVSREKKESFPLTVTSAQKNPTAFYLCASSLGVQGYGTQYFGPGTRLLVL.

DNA for the CDR3: TGTGCCAGCAGCATCTCGACCGGGACAGGGGGTAATACGCAGTATTTT. Translation: CASSISTGTGGNTQYF. V usage is TRBV7-2 and J usage is TRBJ2-3, with TRBD1 matching over 11 bases. Germline CDR1 SGHTA, CDR2 FQGNSA. Trimming took 5 bases from V and 7 from J; bases not matched to a gene: 11. The CDR3 has 16 residues.

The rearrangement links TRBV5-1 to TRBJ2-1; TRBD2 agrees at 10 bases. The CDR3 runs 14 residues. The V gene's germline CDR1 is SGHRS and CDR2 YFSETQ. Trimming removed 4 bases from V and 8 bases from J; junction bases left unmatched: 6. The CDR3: CASSPPSGSHEQFF. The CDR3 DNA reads TGCGCCAGCAGCCCCCCTAGCGGGAGCCATGAGCAGTTCTTC.

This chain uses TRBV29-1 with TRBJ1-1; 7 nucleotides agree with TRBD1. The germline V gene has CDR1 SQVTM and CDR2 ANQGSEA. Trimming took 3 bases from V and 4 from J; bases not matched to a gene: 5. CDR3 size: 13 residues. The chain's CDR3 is CSVDRAGGTEAFF. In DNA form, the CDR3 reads TGCAGCGTTGATAGGGCAGGGGGCACTGAAGCTTTCTTT.

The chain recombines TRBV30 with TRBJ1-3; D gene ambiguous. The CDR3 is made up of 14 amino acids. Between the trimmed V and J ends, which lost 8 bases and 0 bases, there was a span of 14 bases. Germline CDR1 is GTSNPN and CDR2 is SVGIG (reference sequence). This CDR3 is CAGSVGSSGNTIYF. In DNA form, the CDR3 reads TGTGCCGGGTCCGTCGGTTCCTCTGGAAACACCATATATTTT. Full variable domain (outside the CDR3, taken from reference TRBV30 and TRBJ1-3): SQTIHQWPATLVQPVGSPLSLECTVEGTSNPNLYWYRQAAGRGLQLLFYSVGIGQISSEVPQNLSASRPQDRQFILSSKKLLLSDSGFYLCAGSVGSSGNTIYFGEGSWLTVV.

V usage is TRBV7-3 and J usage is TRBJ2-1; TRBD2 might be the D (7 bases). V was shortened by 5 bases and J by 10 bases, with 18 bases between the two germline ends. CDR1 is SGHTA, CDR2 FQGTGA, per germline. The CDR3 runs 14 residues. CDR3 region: CASSPGGQAREQFF. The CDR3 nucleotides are TGTGCCAGCAGCCCCGGGGGGCAAGCAAGGGAGCAGTTCTTC.

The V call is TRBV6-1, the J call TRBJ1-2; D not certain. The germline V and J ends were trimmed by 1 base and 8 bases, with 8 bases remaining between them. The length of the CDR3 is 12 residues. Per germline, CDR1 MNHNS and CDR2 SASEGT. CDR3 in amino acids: CASSEVSLGYTF. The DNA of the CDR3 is TGTGCCAGCAGTGAAGTGTCTCTCGGCTACACCTTC.

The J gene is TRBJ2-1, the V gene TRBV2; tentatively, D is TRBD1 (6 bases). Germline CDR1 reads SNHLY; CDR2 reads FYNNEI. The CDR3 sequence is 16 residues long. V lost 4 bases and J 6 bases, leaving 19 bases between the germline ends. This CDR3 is CASSAQAGVRVNEQFF. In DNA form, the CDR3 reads TGTGCCAGCAGTGCCCAGGCAGGGGTTAGGGTCAATGAGCAGTTCTTC.

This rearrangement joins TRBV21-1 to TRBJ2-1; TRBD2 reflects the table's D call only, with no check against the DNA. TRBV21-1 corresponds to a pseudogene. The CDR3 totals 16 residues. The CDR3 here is CASSKEEPTVYNEQFF. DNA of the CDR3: TGTGCCAGCAGCAAAGAAGAGCCTACCGTATACAATGAGCAGTTCTTC.

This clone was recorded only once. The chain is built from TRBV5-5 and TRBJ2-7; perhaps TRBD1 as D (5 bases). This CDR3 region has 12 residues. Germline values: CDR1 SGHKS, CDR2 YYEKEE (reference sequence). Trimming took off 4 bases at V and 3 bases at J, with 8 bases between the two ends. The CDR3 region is CASSVQGYEQYF. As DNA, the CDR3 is TGTGCCAGCAGCGTGCAGGGCTACGAGCAGTACTTC.

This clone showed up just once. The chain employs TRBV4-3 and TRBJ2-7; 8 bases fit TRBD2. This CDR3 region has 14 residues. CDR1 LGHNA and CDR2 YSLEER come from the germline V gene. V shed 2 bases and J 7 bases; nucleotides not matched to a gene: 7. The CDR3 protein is CASSQLSGSGEQYF. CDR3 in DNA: TGCGCCAGCAGCCAATTGAGCGGGAGCGGGGAGCAGTACTTC.

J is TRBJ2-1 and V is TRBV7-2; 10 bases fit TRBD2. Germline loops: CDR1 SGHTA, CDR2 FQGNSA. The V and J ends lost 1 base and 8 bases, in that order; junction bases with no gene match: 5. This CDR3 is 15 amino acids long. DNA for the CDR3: TGTGCCAGCAGCTTAGAGCGGGGGGGCTCATATGAGCAGTTCTTC. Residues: CASSLERGGSYEQFF.